Listed below are T cell receptor beta chains from one sample, sequenced in a study of blood T cell repertoires in COVID-19. Clones were sequenced by immunoSEQ multiplex PCR, and TCRdb holds only the in-frame ones, with some missing. The sample gives approximately 110,000 clones, approximately 92% of which show up once; roughly 30% is in the top ten. Input material: peripheral blood. The receptors were sampled from a woman older than 75 with acute or convalescent COVID-19. The CDR3 runs from the conserved cysteine through the conserved F or W. The D gene is left open where the match is weak. Part of the rows lack a size; the others show once, few, many or a class for expanded clones.

TRBV28	NA	TRBJ2-7	once	CASSSARSGGPLYEQYF	TGTGCCAGCAGTTCTGCCCGATCGGGGGGCCCCCTCTACGAGCAGTACTTC
TRBV10-3	TRBD1	TRBJ1-1	NA	CAIKGTGNTEAFF	TGTGCCATAAAGGGGACAGGGAACACTGAAGCTTTCTTT
TRBV6-5	NA	TRBJ1-2	NA	CASSSESNYGYTF	TGTGCCAGCAGCAGCGAATCTAACTATGGCTACACCTTC
TRBV19	NA	TRBJ2-5	NA	CASSIGWRETQYF	TGTGCCAGTAGTATAGGGTGGAGGGAGACCCAGTACTTC
TRBV15	NA	TRBJ2-1	NA	CATSTDRFYYNEQFF	TGTGCCACCAGTACGGACAGATTCTACTACAATGAGCAGTTCTTC
TRBV12-5	TRBD1	TRBJ1-2	NA	CASGLVPSRQGKDGYTF	TGTGCTAGTGGTTTGGTTCCCAGCAGACAGGGGAAGGATGGCTACACCTTC
TRBV5-1	TRBD1	TRBJ2-5	NA	CASSVMTGNQETQYF	TGCGCCAGCAGCGTCATGACAGGGAACCAAGAGACCCAGTACTTC
TRBV6-6	TRBD1	TRBJ1-1	once	CASNQGTGGAQEAFF	TGTGCCAGCAACCAAGGGACAGGGGGCGCGCAGGAAGCTTTCTTT
TRBV18	TRBD2	TRBJ2-1	once	CASSRPGTSGRITSRHEQFF	TGTGCCAGCTCACGACCTGGGACTAGCGGGCGAATTACGTCTCGCCATGAGCAGTTCTTC
TRBV5-6	NA	TRBJ1-3	NA	CASSLDRTFSGNTIYF	TGTGCCAGCAGCTTGGACCGAACTTTCTCTGGAAACACCATATATTTT
TRBV28	NA	TRBJ2-7	many	CASSSPSLIYEQYF	TGTGCCAGCAGCTCGCCTTCACTGATCTACGAGCAGTACTTC
TRBV6-5	NA	TRBJ2-6	NA	CASSPDPGANVLTF	TGTGCCAGCAGTCCAGATCCTGGGGCCAACGTCCTGACTTTC
TRBV27	NA	TRBJ1-6	once	CASSLGPGVSPLHF	TGTGCCAGCAGTTTGGGACCAGGGGTTTCACCCCTCCACTTT
TRBV9	NA	TRBJ1-5	NA	CASSVDFSLEPQHF	TGTGCCAGCAGCGTAGATTTCAGTCTGGAGCCCCAGCATTTT
TRBV20-1	NA	TRBJ2-7	NA	CSAGGGGAYEQYF	TGCAGTGCTGGTGGGGGGGGCGCCTACGAGCAGTACTTC
TRBV11-2	NA	TRBJ1-2	NA	CASSSLRGRSYGYTF	TGTGCCAGCAGCTCCCTCAGGGGACGGTCTTATGGCTACACCTTC
TRBV5-8	TRBD1	TRBJ1-5	NA	CASSFDRGSGSSNQPQHF	TGTGCCAGCAGCTTCGACAGGGGGTCGGGCAGTAGCAATCAGCCCCAGCATTTT
TRBV19	NA	TRBJ1-6	NA	CASRSDTYSPLHF	TGTGCCAGTAGGTCGGACACCTATTCACCCCTCCACTTT
TRBV29-1	NA	TRBJ1-2	NA	CSVGGVNYGYTF	TGCAGCGTTGGAGGTGTTAACTATGGCTACACCTTC
TRBV6-1	TRBD1	TRBJ1-5	once	CASRGTGDSNQPQHF	TGTGCCAGCAGAGGGACAGGCGATAGCAATCAGCCCCAGCATTTT
TRBV21-1	NA	TRBJ2-3	NA	CASRSPDRTTDTQYF	TGTGCCAGCAGATCCCCGGACAGAACCACAGATACGCAGTATTTT
TRBV19	NA	TRBJ2-1	NA	CASNRVLGAYNEQFF	TGTGCCAGTAACAGGGTCCTAGGGGCCTACAATGAGCAGTTCTTC
TRBV27	NA	TRBJ1-3	NA	CASSLSRAAGNTIYF	TGTGCCAGCAGTTTATCGAGGGCGGCTGGAAACACCATATATTTT
TRBV21-1	NA	TRBJ2-3	NA	CASSEEPGLVLDTQYF	TGTGCCAGCAGCGAGGAACCGGGACTAGTCCTAGATACGCAGTATTTT
TRBV2	TRBD1	TRBJ1-1	NA	CASSLGTANTEAFF	TGTGCCAGCAGTCTAGGGACAGCAAACACTGAAGCTTTCTTT
TRBV3-1/TRBV3-2	TRBD2	TRBJ2-3	NA	CASSQIAGSDGTDTQYF	TGTGCCAGCAGCCAAATAGCGGGGTCTGATGGCACAGATACGCAGTATTTT
TRBV12-5	NA	TRBJ2-7	NA	CASGGGPAFVEQYF	TGTGCTAGTGGGGGGGGGCCAGCCTTTGTCGAGCAGTACTTC
TRBV20-1	NA	TRBJ1-1	NA	CSAGWNTEAFF	TGCAGTGCTGGCTGGAACACTGAAGCTTTCTTT
TRBV5-1	NA	TRBJ1-1	few	CASSLRGWGTEAFF	TGCGCCAGCAGCTTGAGGGGCTGGGGCACTGAAGCTTTCTTT
TRBV2	TRBD1	TRBJ1-5	NA	CASSVYRGPNSNQPQHF	TGTGCCAGCAGTGTCTACAGGGGGCCAAATAGCAATCAGCCCCAGCATTTT
TRBV6-6	TRBD1	TRBJ2-7	NA	CASSKRDRGYEQYF	TGTGCCAGCAGTAAGAGGGACAGGGGGTACGAGCAGTACTTC
TRBV5-4	NA	TRBJ1-2	once	CASSLVGGLKYGYTF	TGTGCCAGCAGCTTGGTGGGGGGGCTCAAATATGGCTACACCTTC
TRBV27	TRBD1	TRBJ1-5	NA	CASSLWTGWPLNFHSNQPQHF	TGTGCCAGCAGTTTATGGACAGGGTGGCCCTTAAATTTTCATAGCAATCAGCCCCAGCATTTT
TRBV7-8	TRBD2	TRBJ2-7	once	CASSSGLAGGLYEQYF	TGTGCCAGCAGCTCAGGACTAGCGGGGGGGCTATACGAGCAGTACTTC
TRBV30	NA	TRBJ1-2	NA	CAWREILAHANYGYTF	TGTGCCTGGCGGGAGATATTAGCTCACGCTAACTATGGCTACACCTTC
TRBV24-1	TRBD2	TRBJ2-1	NA	CATSGSSGGLSYNEQFF	TGTGCCACCAGTGGGTCCAGCGGGGGTCTCTCCTACAATGAGCAGTTCTTC
TRBV5-4	NA	TRBJ1-2	NA	CASLYRQGANYGYTF	TGTGCCAGCTTGTATAGGCAGGGCGCTAACTATGGCTACACCTTC
TRBV6-4	TRBD2	TRBJ2-3	NA	CASSRSGGHTDTQYF	TGTGCCAGCAGTAGGAGCGGGGGGCACACAGATACGCAGTATTTT
TRBV12-3/TRBV12-4	NA	TRBJ1-3	NA	CASRYQGYTIYF	TGTGCCAGCAGGTACCAGGGTTACACCATATATTTT
TRBV7-2	TRBD1	TRBJ1-2	NA	CASSLGGQGGYGYTF	TGTGCCAGCAGCTTAGGGGGACAGGGGGGCTATGGCTACACCTTC
TRBV2	NA	TRBJ1-2	once	CASSSLGYTF	TGTGCCAGCAGTAGCCTCGGCTACACCTTC
TRBV6-5	NA	TRBJ1-5	NA	CASSNAQGQHF	TGTGCCAGCAGTAATGCACAGGGCCAGCATTTT
TRBV7-8	TRBD1	TRBJ2-7	NA	CASSLGVQGIVGEQYF	TGTGCCAGCAGCTTAGGGGTACAGGGGATAGTGGGAGAGCAGTACTTC
TRBV7-9	NA	TRBJ2-3	NA	CASSLAGQGGDTQYF	TGTGCCAGCAGCTTAGCAGGTCAGGGTGGAGATACGCAGTATTTT
TRBV19	TRBD1	TRBJ1-4	NA	CASTMLWTGSATNEKLFF	TGTGCCAGTACCATGCTCTGGACAGGGAGTGCAACTAATGAAAAACTGTTTTTT
TRBV5-1	NA	TRBJ1-2	NA	CASSDRGYGYTF	TGCGCCAGCAGCGACCGGGGATATGGCTACACCTTC
TRBV4-3	TRBD1	TRBJ1-5	NA	CASSQDLGQGRGVGNQPQHF	TGCGCCAGCAGCCAAGATCTGGGACAGGGTAGGGGAGTAGGCAATCAGCCCCAGCATTTT
TRBV13	NA	TRBJ1-1	NA	CASSQMGGIEAFF	TGTGCCAGCAGCCAAATGGGGGGGATTGAAGCTTTCTTT